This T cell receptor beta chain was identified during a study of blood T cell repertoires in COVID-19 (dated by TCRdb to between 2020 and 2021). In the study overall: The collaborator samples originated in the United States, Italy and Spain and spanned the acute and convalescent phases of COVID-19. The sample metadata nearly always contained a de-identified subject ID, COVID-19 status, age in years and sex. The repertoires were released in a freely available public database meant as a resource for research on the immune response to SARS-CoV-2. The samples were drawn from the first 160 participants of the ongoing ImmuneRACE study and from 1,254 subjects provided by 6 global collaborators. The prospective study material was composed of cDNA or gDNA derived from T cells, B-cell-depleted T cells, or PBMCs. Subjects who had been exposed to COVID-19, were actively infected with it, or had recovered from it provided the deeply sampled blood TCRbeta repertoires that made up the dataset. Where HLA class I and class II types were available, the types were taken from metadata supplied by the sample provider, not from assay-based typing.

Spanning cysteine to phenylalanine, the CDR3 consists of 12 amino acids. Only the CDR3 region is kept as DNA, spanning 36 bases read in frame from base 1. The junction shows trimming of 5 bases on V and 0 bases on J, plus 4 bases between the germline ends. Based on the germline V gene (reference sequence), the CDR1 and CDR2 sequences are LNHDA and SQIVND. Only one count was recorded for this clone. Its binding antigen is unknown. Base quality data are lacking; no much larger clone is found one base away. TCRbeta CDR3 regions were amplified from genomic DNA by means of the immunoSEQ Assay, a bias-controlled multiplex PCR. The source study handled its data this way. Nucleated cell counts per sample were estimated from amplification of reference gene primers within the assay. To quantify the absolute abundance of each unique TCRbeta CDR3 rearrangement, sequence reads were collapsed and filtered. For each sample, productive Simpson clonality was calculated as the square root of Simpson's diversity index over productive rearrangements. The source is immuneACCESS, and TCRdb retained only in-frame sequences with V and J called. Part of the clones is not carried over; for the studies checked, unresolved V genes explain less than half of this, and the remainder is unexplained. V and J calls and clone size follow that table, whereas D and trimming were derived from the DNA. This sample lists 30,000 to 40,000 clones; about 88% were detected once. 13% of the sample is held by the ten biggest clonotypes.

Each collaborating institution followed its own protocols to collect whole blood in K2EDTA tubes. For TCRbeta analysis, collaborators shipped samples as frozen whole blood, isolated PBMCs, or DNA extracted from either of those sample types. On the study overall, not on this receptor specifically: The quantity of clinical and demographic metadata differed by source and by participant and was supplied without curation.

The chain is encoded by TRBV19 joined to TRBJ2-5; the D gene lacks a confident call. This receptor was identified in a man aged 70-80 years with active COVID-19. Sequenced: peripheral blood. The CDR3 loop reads CASSADQETQYF. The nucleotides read TGTGCCAGTAGTGCAGACCAAGAGACCCAGTACTTC.